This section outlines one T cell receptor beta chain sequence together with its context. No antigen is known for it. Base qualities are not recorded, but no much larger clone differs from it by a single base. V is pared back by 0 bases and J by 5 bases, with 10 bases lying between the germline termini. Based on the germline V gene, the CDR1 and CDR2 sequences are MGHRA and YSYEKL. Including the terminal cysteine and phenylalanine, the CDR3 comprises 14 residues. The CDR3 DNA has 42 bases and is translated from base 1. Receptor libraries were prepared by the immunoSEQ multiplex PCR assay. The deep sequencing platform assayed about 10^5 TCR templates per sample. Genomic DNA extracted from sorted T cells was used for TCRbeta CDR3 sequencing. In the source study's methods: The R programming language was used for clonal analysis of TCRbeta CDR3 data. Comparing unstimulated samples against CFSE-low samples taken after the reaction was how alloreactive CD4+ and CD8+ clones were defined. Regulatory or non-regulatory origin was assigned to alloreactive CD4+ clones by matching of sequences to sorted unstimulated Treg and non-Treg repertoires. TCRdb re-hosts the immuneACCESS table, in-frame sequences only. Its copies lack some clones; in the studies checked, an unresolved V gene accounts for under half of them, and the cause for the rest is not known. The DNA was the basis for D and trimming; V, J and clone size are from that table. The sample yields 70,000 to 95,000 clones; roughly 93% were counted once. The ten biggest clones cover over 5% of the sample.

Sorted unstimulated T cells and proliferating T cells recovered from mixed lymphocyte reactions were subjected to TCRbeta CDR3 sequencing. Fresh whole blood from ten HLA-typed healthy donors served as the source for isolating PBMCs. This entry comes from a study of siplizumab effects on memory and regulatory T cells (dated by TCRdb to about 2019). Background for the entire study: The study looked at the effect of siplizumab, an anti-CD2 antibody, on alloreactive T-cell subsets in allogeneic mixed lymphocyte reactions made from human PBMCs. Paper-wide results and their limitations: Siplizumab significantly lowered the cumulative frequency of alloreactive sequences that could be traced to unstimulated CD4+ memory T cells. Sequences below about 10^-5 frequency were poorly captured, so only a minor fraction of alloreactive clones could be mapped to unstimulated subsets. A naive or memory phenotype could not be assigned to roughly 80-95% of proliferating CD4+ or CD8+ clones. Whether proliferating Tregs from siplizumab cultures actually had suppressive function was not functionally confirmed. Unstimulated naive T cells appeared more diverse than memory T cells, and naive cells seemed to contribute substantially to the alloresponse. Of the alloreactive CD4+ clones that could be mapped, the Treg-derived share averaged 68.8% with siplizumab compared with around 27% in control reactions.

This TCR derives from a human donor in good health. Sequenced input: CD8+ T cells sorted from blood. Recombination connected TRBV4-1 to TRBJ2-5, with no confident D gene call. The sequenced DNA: TGCGCCAGCAGCCAAGATCGCACTGCCGAGACCCAGTACTTC. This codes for CASSQDRTAETQYF.